The 12 T cell receptor beta chains presented below share a single source sample, sequenced in a study of neurological immune-mediated disorders. One entry per CDR3 protein results from TCRdb running MiXCR on the 5' RACE reads. This table has roughly 30,000 distinct CDR3 sequences, 10% to 15% appearing once. Time point reported: technical triplicate 2. Sequencing used CD4+ T cells from blood. These receptors originate from a female donor with HTLV-1-associated myelopathy (HAM/TSP).

Many counts were recorded for this clonotype. The chain employs TRBV20-1 and TRBJ2-7; 9 bases align to TRBD2. Germline V gene data show CDR1 as DFQATT and CDR2 as SNEGSKA (reference sequence). The ends lost 5 bases at V and 6 bases at J; junction bases unmatched: 8. This CDR3 has 13 amino acids. This CDR3 reads CSARTSEALEQYF. The CDR3 DNA reads TGCAGTGCTCGGACTAGCGAGGCCCTCGAGCAGTACTTC.

This clonotype was counted at least ten times. V is TRBV28 and J is TRBJ1-1; D is unresolved. The CDR3 extends over 12 amino acids. With 2 bases removed from V and 7 bases from J, the gap between germline ends came to 8 bases. Germline loops: CDR1 MDHEN, CDR2 SYDVKM. Here the CDR3 reads CASSLGRGEAFF. The CDR3 DNA reads TGTGCCAGCAGTTTAGGAAGAGGTGAAGCTTTCTTT.

The table lists this clonotype with many counts. A much bigger clone sits one base away, suggesting this may be a read error. The J gene is TRBJ2-3, the V gene TRBV5-1; D may be TRBD1 or TRBD2 (5 bases each). The V end lost 0 bases, the J end lost 5 bases, and 22 bases lay between the germline ends. CDR1 is SGHRS and CDR2 is YFSETQ in the germline V gene. This CDR3 is 18 amino acids long. CDR3 nucleotides: TGCGCCAGCAGCTTGGACCCCCGATGGTGGTTGGGACGAGATACGCAGTATTTT. This gives the protein CASSLDPRWWLGRDTQYF.

Ten or more counts support this clonotype. The V and J genes are TRBV6-5 and TRBJ2-5, with D perhaps TRBD1 (6 bases). The CDR3 loop spans 14 amino acids. With 8 bases removed from V and 2 bases from J, the gap between germline ends came to 15 bases. Germline V gene lookup returns CDR1 MNHEY and CDR2 SVGAGI. DNA for the CDR3: TGTGCCAGCGTCTCCCGGGACAAACAAGAGACCCAGTACTTC. Residues: CASVSRDKQETQYF.

Many counts were recorded for this clonotype. The rearrangement links TRBV12-5 to TRBJ2-1, with D hard to call. Between the trimmed V and J ends, which lost 0 bases and 5 bases, there was a span of 8 bases. Germline V CDR1 and CDR2: LGHNT, FRNRAP. The CDR3 is 14 amino acids. CDR3 sequence: CASGLVGPNNEQFF. CDR3 nucleotide sequence: TGTGCTAGTGGTTTGGTCGGACCCAACAATGAGCAGTTCTTC.

This clonotype is categorized as medium-sized. The J gene is TRBJ2-1, the V gene TRBV20-1, with TRBD1 matching over 7 bases. V shed 1 base and J 0 bases; nucleotides not matched to a gene: 0. The CDR3 consists of 14 residues. CDR1 and CDR2 (germline): DFQATT, SNEGSKA (reference sequence). CDR3 in amino acids: CSARGDSSYNEQFF. CDR3 sequence (DNA): TGCAGTGCTAGAGGGGACAGCTCCTACAATGAGCAGTTCTTC.

This clonotype was counted a few times. The chain recombines TRBV28 with TRBJ2-5; 8 nucleotides line up with TRBD1. Germline-derived CDR1 and CDR2 are MDHEN and SYDVKM. V was clipped by 8 bases and J by 5 bases; unmatched bases: 7. This CDR3 contains 13 residues. The CDR3, as DNA: TGTGCCAGCGGAGGACAGGGCCGGGAGACCCAGTACTTC. As protein: CASGGQGRETQYF.

About this clonotype: One junction end disagrees with the germline gene, perhaps due to a read error. The chain's CDR3 is CASSLAEVRVTTAAFF. The DNA of the CDR3 is TGTGCCAGCAGCTTAGCAGAGGTTCGAGTCACCACTGCAGCTTTCTTT. The chain couples TRBV7-2 to TRBJ1-1; no definite D call. CDR3 length: 16 residues. CDR1 SGHTA and CDR2 FQGNSA come from the germline V gene.

With regard to this clonotype: A read error may be the cause here, since a much bigger clone is one base away. The DNA for the CDR3 is TGTGCCAGCAGTCCCGCGAACCGCGAGGGGACCAAGTACTTC. Its protein is CASSPANREGTKYF. This chain connects TRBV6-2 or TRBV6-3 to TRBJ2-5, with D perhaps being TRBD1 or TRBD2 (5 bases each). The CDR3 consists of 14 residues. Germline V CDR1 and CDR2: MNHEY, SVGEGT.

This clonotype was detected ten times or more. This sequence joins TRBV7-6 and TRBJ2-3; TRBD2 aligns across 12 bases. The CDR3 has 16 residues. The junction had 4 bases not matched to a gene; V was cut back by 1 base and J by 5 bases. Germline V gives CDR1 SGHVS, CDR2 FNYEAQ. The CDR3 DNA follows: TGTGCCAGCAGCTTAGTTGGGGGACTAGCGGGAGATACGCAGTATTTT. Translation: CASSLVGGLAGDTQYF. The complete variable domain, with remaining parts taken from reference TRBV7-6 and TRBJ2-3, reads GAGVSQSPRYKVTKRGQDVALRCDPISGHVSLYWYRQALGQGPEFLTYFNYEAQQDKSGLPNDRFSAERPEGSISTLTIQRTEQRDSAMYRCASSLVGGLAGDTQYFGPGTRLTVL.

This clonotype occurred many times. This chain links TRBV20-1 with TRBJ2-5; D unclear. V shed 1 base and J shed 5 bases, with 14 bases lying between them. Germline CDR1 is DFQATT and CDR2 is SNEGSKA (reference sequence). This CDR3 region has 14 residues. The CDR3 DNA sequence: TGCAGTGCTAGAGCCCCAAGTAGGGCCGAGACCCAGTACTTC. It encodes CSARAPSRAETQYF.

This clonotype has a count of ten or more. The chain links TRBV19 to TRBJ1-5; 8 bases are shared with TRBD1. V lost 5 bases and J lost 1; bases outside the gene matches: 7. The germline V gene encodes CDR1 LNHDA and CDR2 SQIVND (reference sequence). The CDR3 has 16 residues. CDR3 DNA sequence: TGTGCCAGTAGTGTGGACAGGGACTGGAGCAATCAGCCCCAGCATTTT. It yields the protein CASSVDRDWSNQPQHF.